Sequencing of this T cell receptor (beta chain) was carried out in a study of post-analysis software for immune sequencing data. Study-wide results and limits: A few TRBV segments appeared more often in patients than in controls, and TRBV5-6, TRBV5-1 and TRBV20-1 were among these.

Germline CDR1 and CDR2: SGDLS and YYNGEE. CDR3 size: 14 residues. The J segment lost 10 bases and the V segment lost 0 bases, leaving 2 bases of the junction unmatched. This clonotype was picked up many times. Its cognate antigen is unknown. Included in the TCR beta cDNA libraries were unique molecular identifiers. TCRdb re-derived calls from the PCR reads in MiXCR, one entry per CDR3 protein. The table has around 250,000 distinct CDR3 sequences, roughly a third seen once. The sequenced sample was blood. The source of this sequence is a girl aged 5 to 17 with multiple sclerosis. The J gene is TRBJ1-6, the V gene TRBV9; 9 nucleotides line up with TRBD1. CDR3 in amino acids: CASSVGDRESPLHF. Written as DNA, the CDR3 is TGTGCCAGCAGCGTAGGGGACAGGGAATCACCCCTCCACTTT.